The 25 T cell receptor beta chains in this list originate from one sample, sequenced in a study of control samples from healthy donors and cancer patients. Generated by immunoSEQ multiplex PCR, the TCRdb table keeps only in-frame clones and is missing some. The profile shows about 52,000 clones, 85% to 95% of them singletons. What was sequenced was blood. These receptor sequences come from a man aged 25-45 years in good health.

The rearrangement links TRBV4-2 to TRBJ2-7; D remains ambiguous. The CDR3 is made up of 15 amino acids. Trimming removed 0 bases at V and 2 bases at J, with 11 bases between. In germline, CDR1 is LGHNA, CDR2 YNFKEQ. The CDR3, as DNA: TGTGCCAGCAGCCAAGAGGGTCAGGAGACCTACGAGCAGTACTTC. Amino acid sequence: CASSQEGQETYEQYF.

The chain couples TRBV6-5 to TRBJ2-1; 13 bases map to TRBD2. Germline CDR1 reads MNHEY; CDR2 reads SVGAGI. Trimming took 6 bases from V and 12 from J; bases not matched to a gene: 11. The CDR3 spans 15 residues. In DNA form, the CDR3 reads TGTGCCAGCAGAAACGAGGGACTAGCGGGATCGGGGCAGTTCTTC. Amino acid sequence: CASRNEGLAGSGQFF.

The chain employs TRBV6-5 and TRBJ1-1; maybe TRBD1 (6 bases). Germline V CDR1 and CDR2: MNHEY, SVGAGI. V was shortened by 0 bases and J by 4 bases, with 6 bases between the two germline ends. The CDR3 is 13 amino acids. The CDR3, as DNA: TGTGCCAGCAGTTACTCCAGGGGCACTGAAGCTTTCTTT. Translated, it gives CASSYSRGTEAFF.

The CDR3 DNA reads as TGTGCCATCACGGTTCGAGGGGGTCGAGAGACCCAGTACTTC. Protein product: CAITVRGGRETQYF. The chain is built from TRBV10-3 and TRBJ2-5; D may be TRBD1 (6 bases). V lost 7 bases, J lost 4 bases, and 16 bases lay in between. The CDR3 totals 14 residues. The germline CDR1 and CDR2 sequences are ENHRY and SYGVKD.

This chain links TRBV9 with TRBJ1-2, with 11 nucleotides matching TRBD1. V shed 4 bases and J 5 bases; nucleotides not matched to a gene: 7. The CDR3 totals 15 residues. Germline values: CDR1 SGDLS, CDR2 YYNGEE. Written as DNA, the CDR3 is TGTGCCAGCAGCCCTAGGACAGGGGGCGAATATGGCTACACCTTC. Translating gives CASSPRTGGEYGYTF.

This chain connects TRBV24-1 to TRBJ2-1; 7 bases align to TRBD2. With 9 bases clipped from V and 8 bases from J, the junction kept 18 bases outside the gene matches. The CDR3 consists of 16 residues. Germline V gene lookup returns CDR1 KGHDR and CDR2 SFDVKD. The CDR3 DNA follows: TGTGCCACCTACTACCCGAGGACTAGAGCAGATCATGAGCAGTTCTTC. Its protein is CATYYPRTRADHEQFF.

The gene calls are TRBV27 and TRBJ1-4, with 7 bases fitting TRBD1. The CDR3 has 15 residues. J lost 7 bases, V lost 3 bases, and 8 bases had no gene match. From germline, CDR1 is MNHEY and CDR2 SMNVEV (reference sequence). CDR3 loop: CASSFRGGAGEKLFF. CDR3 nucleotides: TGTGCCAGCAGTTTCAGGGGGGGCGCCGGTGAAAAACTGTTTTTT.

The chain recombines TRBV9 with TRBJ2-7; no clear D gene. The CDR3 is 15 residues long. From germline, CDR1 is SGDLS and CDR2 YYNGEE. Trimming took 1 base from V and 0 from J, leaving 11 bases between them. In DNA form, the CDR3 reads TGTGCCAGCAGCGTATACGCCGAGAACTCCTACGAGCAGTACTTC. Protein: CASSVYAENSYEQYF.

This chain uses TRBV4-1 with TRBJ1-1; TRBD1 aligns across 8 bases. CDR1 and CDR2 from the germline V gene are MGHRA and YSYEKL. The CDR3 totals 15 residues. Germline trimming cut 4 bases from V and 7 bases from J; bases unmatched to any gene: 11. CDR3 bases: TGCGCCAGCAGCCCACCTGGACAGGGTAAGGATGAAGCTTTCTTT. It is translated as CASSPPGQGKDEAFF.

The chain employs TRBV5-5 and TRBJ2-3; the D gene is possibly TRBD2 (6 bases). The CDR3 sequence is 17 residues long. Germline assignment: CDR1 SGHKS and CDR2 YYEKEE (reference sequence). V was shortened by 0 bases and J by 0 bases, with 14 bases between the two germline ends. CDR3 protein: CASSLAFGGGSTDTQYF. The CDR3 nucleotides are TGTGCCAGCAGCTTGGCATTCGGGGGAGGAAGCACAGATACGCAGTATTTT.

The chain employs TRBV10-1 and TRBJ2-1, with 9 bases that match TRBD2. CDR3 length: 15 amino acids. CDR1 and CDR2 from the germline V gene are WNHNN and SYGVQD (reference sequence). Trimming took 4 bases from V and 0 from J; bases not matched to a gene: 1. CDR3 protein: CASSGSGSSYNEQFF. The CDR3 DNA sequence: TGCGCCAGCAGTGGTAGCGGGAGCTCCTACAATGAGCAGTTCTTC.

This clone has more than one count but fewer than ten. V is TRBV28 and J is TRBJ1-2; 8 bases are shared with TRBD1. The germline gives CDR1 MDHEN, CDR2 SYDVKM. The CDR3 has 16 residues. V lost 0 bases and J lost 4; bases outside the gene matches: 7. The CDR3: CASSLWAGGFGYGYTF. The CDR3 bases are TGTGCCAGCAGTTTATGGGCAGGGGGCTTTGGCTATGGCTACACCTTC.

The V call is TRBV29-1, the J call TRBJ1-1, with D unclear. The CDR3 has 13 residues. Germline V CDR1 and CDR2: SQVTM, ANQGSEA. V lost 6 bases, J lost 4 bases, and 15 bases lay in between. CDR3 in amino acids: CSVVISEGTEAFF. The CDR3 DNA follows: TGCAGCGTAGTCATCTCTGAGGGCACTGAAGCTTTCTTT.

This chain's CDR3 is CASSSRQGAVGYTF. In nucleotides, the CDR3 is TGTGCCAGCAGCTCCCGGCAGGGGGCTGTTGGCTACACCTTC. This sequence joins TRBV7-2 and TRBJ1-2; 8 bases align to TRBD1. V shed 4 bases, J shed 7 bases, and the junction held 8 bases outside the gene matches. The CDR3 covers 14 residues. From germline, CDR1 is SGHTA and CDR2 FQGNSA.

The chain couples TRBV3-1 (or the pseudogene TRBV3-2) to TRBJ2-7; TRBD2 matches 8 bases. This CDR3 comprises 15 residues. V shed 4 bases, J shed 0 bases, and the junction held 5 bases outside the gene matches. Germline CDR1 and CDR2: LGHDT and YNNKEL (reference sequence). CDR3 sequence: CASSLLAGNSYEQYF. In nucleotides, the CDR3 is TGTGCCAGCAGCCTCTTAGCGGGGAACTCCTACGAGCAGTACTTC.

Here the CDR3 DNA reads TGTGCCAGCAGCTCCGGATCCTCTGGGGATACGCAGTATTTT. Translating gives CASSSGSSGDTQYF. The chain combines TRBV7-8 with TRBJ2-3; D call uncertain. This CDR3 contains 14 residues. The V gene's germline CDR1 is SGHVS and CDR2 FQNEAQ. V was cut by 4 bases and J by 6 bases, with 14 bases left in between.

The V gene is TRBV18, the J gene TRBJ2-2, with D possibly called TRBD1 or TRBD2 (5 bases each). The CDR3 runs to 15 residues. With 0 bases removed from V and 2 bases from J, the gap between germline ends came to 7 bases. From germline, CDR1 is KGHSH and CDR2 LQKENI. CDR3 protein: CASSPPRGNTGELFF. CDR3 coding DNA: TGTGCCAGCTCACCACCGAGGGGCAACACCGGGGAGCTGTTTTTT.

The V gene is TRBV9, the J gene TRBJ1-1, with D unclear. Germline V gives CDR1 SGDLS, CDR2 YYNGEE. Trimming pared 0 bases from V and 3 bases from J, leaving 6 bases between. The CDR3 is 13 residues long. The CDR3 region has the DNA TGTGCCAGCAGCGTAGTCCTTGACACTGAAGCTTTCTTT. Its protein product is CASSVVLDTEAFF.

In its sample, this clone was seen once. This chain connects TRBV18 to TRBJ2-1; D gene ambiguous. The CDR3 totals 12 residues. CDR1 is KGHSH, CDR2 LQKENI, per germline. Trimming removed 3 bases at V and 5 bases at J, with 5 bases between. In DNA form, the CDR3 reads TGTGCCAGCTCACCGCGGAACAATGAGCAGTTCTTC. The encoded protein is CASSPRNNEQFF.

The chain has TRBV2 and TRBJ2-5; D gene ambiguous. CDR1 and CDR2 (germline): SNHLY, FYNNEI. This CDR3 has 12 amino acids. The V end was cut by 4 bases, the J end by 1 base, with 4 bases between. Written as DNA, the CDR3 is TGTGCCAGCAGTGCCGTCCAAGAGACCCAGTACTTC. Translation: CASSAVQETQYF.

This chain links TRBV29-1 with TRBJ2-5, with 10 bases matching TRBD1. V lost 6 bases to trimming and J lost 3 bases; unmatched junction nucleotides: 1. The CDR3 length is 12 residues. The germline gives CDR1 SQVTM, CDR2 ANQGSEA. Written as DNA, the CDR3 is TGCAGCGTGGGGACAGGGGAAGAGACCCAGTACTTC. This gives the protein CSVGTGEETQYF.

In DNA form, the CDR3 reads TGTGCCAGCGGGAGCGTTGATGGAGAGACCCAGTACTTC. Translating gives CASGSVDGETQYF. The V call is TRBV3-1 (or the pseudogene TRBV3-2), the J call TRBJ2-5; TRBD2 might be the D (5 bases). Per germline, CDR1 LGHDT and CDR2 YNNKEL (reference sequence). CDR3 length equals 13 residues. Trimming removed 8 bases from V and 4 bases from J, with 14 bases in between.

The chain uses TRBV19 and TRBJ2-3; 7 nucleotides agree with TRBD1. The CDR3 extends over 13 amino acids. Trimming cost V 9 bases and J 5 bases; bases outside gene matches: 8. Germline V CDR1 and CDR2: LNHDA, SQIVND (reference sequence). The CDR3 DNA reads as TGTGCCAGCATGCGACAGGGTGGAGATACGCAGTATTTT. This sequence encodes CASMRQGGDTQYF.

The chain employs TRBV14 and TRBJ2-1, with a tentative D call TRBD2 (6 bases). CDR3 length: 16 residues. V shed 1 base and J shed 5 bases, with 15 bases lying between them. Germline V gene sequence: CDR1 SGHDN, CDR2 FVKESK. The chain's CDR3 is CASSQGTGTAHNEQFF. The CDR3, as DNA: TGTGCCAGCAGCCAAGGGACCGGGACTGCCCACAATGAGCAGTTCTTC. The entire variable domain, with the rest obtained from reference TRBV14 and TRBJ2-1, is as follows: EAGVTQFPSHSVIEKGQTVTLRCDPISGHDNLYWYRRVMGKEIKFLLHFVKESKQDESGMPNNRFLAERTGGTYSTLKVQPAELEDSGVYFCASSQGTGTAHNEQFFGPGTRLTVL.

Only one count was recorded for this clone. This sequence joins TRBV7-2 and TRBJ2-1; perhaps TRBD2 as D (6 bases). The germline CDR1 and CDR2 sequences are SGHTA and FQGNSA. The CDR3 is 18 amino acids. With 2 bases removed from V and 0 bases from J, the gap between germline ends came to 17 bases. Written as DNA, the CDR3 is TGTGCCAGCAGCTTATCAGCCAGCGGGTTTGGCTCCTACAATGAGCAGTTCTTC. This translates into CASSLSASGFGSYNEQFF.